The rows below give T cell receptor beta chains drawn from one sample of a study of OX40 agonist ivuxolimab in advanced cancers. Using immunoSEQ multiplex PCR, the repertoire was profiled, and TCRdb retains in-frame clones only, with some absent. The sample contains about 93,000 clones, 94% of which appear only once. The specimen was CD4+ or CD8+ T cells sorted from blood, collected in a trial of the OX40 agonist ivuxolimab. The receptor set was obtained from an adult with an advanced solid tumor such as melanoma, head and neck, liver or kidney cancer. The CDR3 runs from the conserved cysteine through the conserved F or W. The order of the fields is clone size, J gene, V gene, D gene, CDR3 protein, CDR3 DNA. The D gene is left open where the match is weak. Size values are once, few and many counts, or a class for expanded clones, and some rows have none.

clone size: NA
J gene: TRBJ1-1
V gene: TRBV30
D gene: NA
CDR3 protein: CAWSTRLGGNGRDTEAFF
CDR3 DNA: TGTGCCTGGAGTACCCGACTGGGAGGGAATGGCCGGGACACTGAAGCTTTCTTT

clone size: NA
J gene: TRBJ2-1
V gene: TRBV11-2
D gene: NA
CDR3 protein: CASSPSYNEQFF
CDR3 DNA: TGTGCCAGCAGCCCGTCCTACAATGAGCAGTTCTTC

clone size: NA
J gene: TRBJ1-1
V gene: TRBV10-1
D gene: NA
CDR3 protein: CASSEIEGTEAFF
CDR3 DNA: TGCGCCAGCAGTGAGATAGAGGGAACTGAAGCTTTCTTT

clone size: NA
J gene: TRBJ2-1
V gene: TRBV19
D gene: NA
CDR3 protein: CASSKGWPLSSYNEQFF
CDR3 DNA: TGTGCCAGTAGTAAGGGATGGCCACTGAGCTCCTACAATGAGCAGTTCTTC

clone size: NA
J gene: TRBJ1-2
V gene: TRBV6-5
D gene: NA
CDR3 protein: CASSYFPGDGYTF
CDR3 DNA: TGTGCCAGCAGTTACTTCCCAGGAGATGGCTACACCTTC

clone size: NA
J gene: TRBJ2-1
V gene: TRBV7-8
D gene: TRBD1
CDR3 protein: CASSFGTGGLGEQFF
CDR3 DNA: TGTGCCAGCAGCTTCGGGACAGGGGGCCTTGGAGAGCAGTTCTTC

clone size: NA
J gene: TRBJ2-3
V gene: TRBV4-2
D gene: TRBD2
CDR3 protein: CASSQEVSSGRSDTQYF
CDR3 DNA: TGTGCCAGCAGCCAAGAGGTCTCCAGCGGGAGGTCAGATACGCAGTATTTT

clone size: NA
J gene: TRBJ2-3
V gene: TRBV19
D gene: NA
CDR3 protein: CASTENSGALDTQYF
CDR3 DNA: TGTGCCAGTACCGAAAACTCCGGCGCACTGGATACGCAGTATTTT

clone size: NA
J gene: TRBJ1-4
V gene: TRBV4-3
D gene: NA
CDR3 protein: CASSQDLVGGKLFF
CDR3 DNA: TGCGCCAGCAGCCAAGACCTTGTTGGGGGAAAACTGTTTTTT

clone size: NA
J gene: TRBJ1-5
V gene: TRBV28
D gene: NA
CDR3 protein: CASSFITGNQPQHF
CDR3 DNA: TGTGCCAGCAGTTTTATCACAGGCAATCAGCCCCAGCATTTT

clone size: NA
J gene: TRBJ1-1
V gene: TRBV25-1
D gene: NA
CDR3 protein: CASSEWGNTEAFF
CDR3 DNA: TGTGCCAGCAGTGAATGGGGGAACACTGAAGCTTTCTTT

clone size: NA
J gene: TRBJ2-1
V gene: TRBV13
D gene: NA
CDR3 protein: CASNNRASSSYNEQFF
CDR3 DNA: TGTGCCAGCAACAACCGGGCCTCAAGCTCCTACAATGAGCAGTTCTTC

clone size: NA
J gene: TRBJ2-7
V gene: TRBV6-6
D gene: NA
CDR3 protein: CASTPHPGYEQYF
CDR3 DNA: TGTGCCAGCACCCCTCACCCCGGATACGAGCAGTACTTC

clone size: NA
J gene: TRBJ1-4
V gene: TRBV5-1
D gene: TRBD1
CDR3 protein: CASSTGQGEELFF
CDR3 DNA: TGCGCCAGCAGCACCGGACAGGGGGAGGAACTGTTTTTT

clone size: NA
J gene: TRBJ1-2
V gene: TRBV27
D gene: TRBD1
CDR3 protein: CASSETGVGYTF
CDR3 DNA: TGTGCCAGCAGTGAAACAGGGGTTGGCTACACCTTC

clone size: few
J gene: TRBJ2-7
V gene: TRBV9
D gene: TRBD2
CDR3 protein: CASSPAGTSGGLEQYF
CDR3 DNA: TGTGCCAGCAGCCCGGCCGGGACTAGCGGGGGCCTCGAGCAGTACTTC

clone size: NA
J gene: TRBJ2-7
V gene: TRBV9
D gene: NA
CDR3 protein: CASSLGGSSSYEQYF
CDR3 DNA: TGTGCCAGCAGCCTCGGGGGCTCGAGCTCCTACGAGCAGTACTTC

clone size: NA
J gene: TRBJ1-2
V gene: TRBV27
D gene: NA
CDR3 protein: CASSLSGQFYGYTF
CDR3 DNA: TGTGCCAGCAGTTTATCTGGACAGTTCTATGGCTACACCTTC

clone size: NA
J gene: TRBJ2-3
V gene: TRBV4-1
D gene: NA
CDR3 protein: CASSQDYLSSTDTQYF
CDR3 DNA: TGCGCCAGCAGCCAAGATTACCTTTCTAGCACAGATACGCAGTATTTT